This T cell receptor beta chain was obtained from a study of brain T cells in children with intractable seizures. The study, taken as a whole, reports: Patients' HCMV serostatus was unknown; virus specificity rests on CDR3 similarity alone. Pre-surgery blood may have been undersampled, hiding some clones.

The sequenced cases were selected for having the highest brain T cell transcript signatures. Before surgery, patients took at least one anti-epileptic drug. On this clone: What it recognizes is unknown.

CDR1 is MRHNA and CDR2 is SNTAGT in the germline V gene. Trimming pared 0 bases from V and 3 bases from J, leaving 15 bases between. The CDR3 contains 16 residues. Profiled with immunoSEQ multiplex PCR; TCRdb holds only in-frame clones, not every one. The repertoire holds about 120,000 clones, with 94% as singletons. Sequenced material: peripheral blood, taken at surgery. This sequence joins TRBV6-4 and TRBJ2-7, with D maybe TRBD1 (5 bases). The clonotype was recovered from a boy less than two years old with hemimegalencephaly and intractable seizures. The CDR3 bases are TGTGCCAGCAGTGACTCGGGGCCCTCCCTTCTCTACGAGCAGTACTTC. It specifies CASSDSGPSLLYEQYF.